Given below is one TCR beta chain in context. Its antigen is unknown. The data derive from a study of blood T cells in healthy people across ages. Study observations and caveats: Naive T cell percentage and TCR beta diversity correlated strongly. PBMCs that were unsorted prevented a conclusive naive versus antigen-experienced comparison. As age increased, TCR beta diversity per million T cells fell in a roughly linear fashion.

It was with a sample-barcoded 5' primer and a J-beta primer mix that a second PCR of roughly 7 to 11 cycles was run. TCRdb independently ran MiXCR on the 5' RACE reads; one entry per CDR3 protein. This table holds approximately 800,000 distinct CDR3 sequences, 20% to 25% found once. The germline V gene has CDR1 DFQATT and CDR2 SNEGSKA (reference sequence). V was cut by 2 bases and J by 3 bases, with 15 bases left in between. The CDR3 has 15 residues. These records were also assigned to another study, of T cells of mothers and their children.

This rearrangement joins TRBV20-1 to TRBJ2-3, with D perhaps matching TRBD1 or TRBD2 (5 bases each). The sequencing input was blood. This receptor was taken from a boy aged 5-17 years in good health. The CDR3 DNA is TGCAGTGCTAGATCCCTTACGGGGCCTACAGATACGCAGTATTTT. It yields the protein CSARSLTGPTDTQYF.